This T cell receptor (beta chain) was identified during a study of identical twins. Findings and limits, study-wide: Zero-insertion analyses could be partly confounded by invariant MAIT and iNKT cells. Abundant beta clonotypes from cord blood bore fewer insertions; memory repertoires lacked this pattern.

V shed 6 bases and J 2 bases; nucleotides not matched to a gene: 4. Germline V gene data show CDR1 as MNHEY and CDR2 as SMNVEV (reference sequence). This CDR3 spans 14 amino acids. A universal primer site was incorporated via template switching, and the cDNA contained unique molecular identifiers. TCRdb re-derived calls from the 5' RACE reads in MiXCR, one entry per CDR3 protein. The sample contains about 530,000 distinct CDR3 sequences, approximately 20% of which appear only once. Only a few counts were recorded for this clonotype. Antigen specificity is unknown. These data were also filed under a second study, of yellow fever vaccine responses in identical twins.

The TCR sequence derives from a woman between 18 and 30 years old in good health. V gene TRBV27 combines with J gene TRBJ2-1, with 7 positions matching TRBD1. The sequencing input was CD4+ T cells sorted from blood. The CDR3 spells CASSRQGTYNEQFF. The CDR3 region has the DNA TGTGCCAGCAGCAGACAGGGAACCTACAATGAGCAGTTCTTC.